This T cell receptor beta chain was recorded in a study of T-cell memory formation after mild COVID-19 (dated by TCRdb to the early 2020s). The study in broad terms: TCR sequence clusters from the two donors were found to be largely donor specific. In two donors, T-cell clones that expanded and contracted after mild COVID-19 were tracked by sequencing TCRalpha and TCRbeta repertoires over time. Two young, previously healthy adult volunteers made up the cohort, one male and one female. Overall results and qualifications from the work: Contracting CD4+ clones were found mainly in CM and EM memory subsets, while CD8+ clones were enriched in EMRA. The study covered only a couple of mild cases, and larger cohorts including severe cases with pre-infection samples were considered necessary. The detection of some responding clones in pre-infection memory suggests that pre-existing cross-reactive memory T cells joined the SARS-CoV-2 response. From day 15 to 85, contracting clones showed balanced CD4/CD8 phenotypes, whereas a second wave of clones that expanded from day 15 to 37 leaned towards CD4+. Whether the second-wave clones peaking on day 37 were SARS-CoV-2 specific was not confirmed.

The run used an Illumina NovaSeq 6000. cDNA libraries for TCRalpha and TCRbeta were prepared by 5'RACE using constant-segment primers, with sample barcodes and unique molecular identifiers added. RNA was extracted from every sample with Trizol reagent. Library amplification was performed in two PCR steps, and a second sample barcode and Illumina TruSeq adapters were introduced in the second step. Sequencing of libraries was performed on an Illumina NovaSeq with 2 x 150 bp paired-end reads. The authors' analysis ran thus. Reads were demultiplexed and collapsed into UMI-guided consensus sequences with migec v1.2.7. Using mixcr v2.1.11, UMI consensuses were aligned to TRA and TRB V and J templates and then assembled into clonotypes. A clonotype was counted as expanded or contracted only if both edgeR and NoisET called the change significant, with noise models trained on biological replicates. For edgeR calls, the thresholds were a false discovery rate-adjusted p below 0.01 and a log2 fold-change of 1. As an exploratory analysis of dynamics, max-normalized trajectories of the 1000 most abundant clonotypes were examined with PCA combined with hierarchical clustering. The CD4 or CD8 phenotype of responding clones was assigned using the separately sequenced CD4+ and CD8+ repertoires. In-frame beta chains were kept once TCRdb had trimmed the public reads at Q25 with fastp and called clones with MiXCR. Rows merge per CDR3 protein into single entries with the most common DNA and genes. V and J calls and clone size were set by TCRdb, not the authors. The sample profile shows hundreds of thousands of distinct CDR3 sequences; over 7% of them were found once. The biggest ten clones account for less than 25% of the sample.

A word on this clonotype: The specificity of this receptor is unknown. No quality values exist for individual bases; no much larger clone is one base distant.

PBMCs were isolated by Ficoll-Paque density gradient centrifugation. The CDR3 measures 16 amino acids from cysteine to phenylalanine. The retained sequence is limited to the CDR3, 48 bases, with the frame set at the first base. V and J lose 6 bases and 2 bases, and a span of 18 bases separates them. CDR1 and CDR2 are drawn from the germline V gene: MDHEN, SYDVKM. The chain is made from TRBV28 and TRBJ2-3, with a tentative D gene TRBD2 over 7 matching bases. The clonotype comes from a young man who had mild COVID-19 (a few samples of this study predate the infection). The sample titles of this study are shuffled in the database, so cell type and time point are left out; the donor was told from shared clones. What was sequenced was PBMCs or a T cell subset sorted from them (not recorded which). CDR3 sequence: CASRTGRRGTTDTQYF. The nucleotide sequence reads TGTGCCAGCAGAACAGGGAGGCGGGGGACCACAGATACGCAGTATTTT.